This T cell receptor beta chain was sequenced during a study of blood T cells in healthy people across ages (dated by TCRdb to between 2014 and 2016). General notes on the study: In model experiments, template switching captured about one uniquely barcoded TCR beta cDNA molecule for every two T cells. The study measured age-related changes in TCR beta repertoire diversity using deep sequencing normalized with unique cDNA molecular identifiers. To avoid experimental bias, donors of different ages were randomly spread across the sequencing lanes. Using the same blood draw, the study looked at two additional independent replicas of 1 million unique cDNA reads for two donors, one aged 18 to 30 and the other aged 80 or older. Donors were grouped into four age groups: young (average roughly 16 years), middle-aged (roughly 40), aged (around 66) and long-lived (just over 80).

In its sample, this clonotype was seen a few times. This clone's antigen is unknown. There are no base qualities to consult, and no much larger clone falls within one base. Systemically healthy Caucasian individuals from Russia, around 38 in total and aged about 6 to 95 years, were included as donors. Each donor gave 9 to 10 milliliters of peripheral blood, collected into EDTA-treated Vacutainer tubes. PBMCs were isolated by Ficoll-Paque density-gradient centrifugation, with at least 7 million obtained per sample. Trizol reagent was used to extract total RNA from the PBMCs, yielding at least 6 micrograms per sample. The percentages of naive CD45RAhigh/CD27high T cells were determined by flow cytometry on a PBMC aliquot from every donor. Library preparation was by 5' RACE. Sequenced using an Illumina HiSeq 2500. A second 7 to 11 cycle PCR used a sample-barcoded 5' primer and a J-beta primer mix. A unique molecular identifier was introduced onto each TCR beta cDNA molecule by a template-switch 5' adaptor carrying 12 random nucleotides. Each sample yielded at least 3 million CDR3-containing paired-end reads. The Mint cDNA synthesis kit, primed by a TRBC-specific oligonucleotide, was used to synthesize first-strand cDNA from all RNA. Following uracil-DNA glycosylase treatment, all cDNA underwent a first 18-cycle PCR with the universal primers M1SS and BC2_uni_R. On the study's bioinformatics: For normalization, 1 million high-quality reads were randomly selected from each sample, with every read carrying a distinct molecular identifier. Instead of being binned into consensus sequences, reads that shared molecular identifiers were thrown out. MiTCR, with a Q25 quality threshold and the strictest error-elimination algorithm, was used for CDR3 identification, clonotype clustering and error correction. A nonparametric unseen species model with Euler transformation was used to estimate a lower bound on total TCR beta diversity. TCRdb redid the processing of the public reads, applying fastp at Q25 and MiXCR, and retained in-frame beta chains. Here each entry gathers all rows of one CDR3 protein and keeps the most common genes and DNA. TCRdb's processing, not the authors', yielded these V and J calls. The sample table records about 1.4 million distinct CDR3 sequences; approximately 60% of these occur just once. 6.5% to 8.5% of the sample rests with the top ten.

From the germline V gene, CDR1 is MNHEY and CDR2 is SVGAGI. The CDR3 goes from the cysteine to the phenylalanine over 13 residues. The entry retains the CDR3 DNA only, 39 bases that are in frame from base 1. The trim is 9 bases for V and 2 bases for J, with a gap of 14 bases between the germline ends. Summary of the overall study and its limitations: As age increased, observed TCR beta diversity per million T cells dropped in a roughly linear way, and a significant reduction was already evident by age about 40. Compared with the aged group, the long-lived group had more naive CD4+ T cells, fewer expanded clones and increased TCR diversity, suggesting age selection. Bulk unsorted PBMC profiling prevented conclusive comparison of naive and antigen-experienced compartments. Estimates of total diversity from one million sequenced T cells were regarded as lower bounds and underestimates. Donor CMV infection status was unknown, potentially confounding age-related changes in expanded clonotypes. There was a strong correlation between observed TCR beta diversity and the percentage of naive T cells measured by flow cytometry.

Source material: blood. The rearranged segments are TRBV6-5 and TRBJ2-7, with TRBD1 perhaps the D gene, on 7 matching bases. This receptor was identified in a man younger than 35 in good health. DNA sequence: TGTGCCAGTAGGGGCAGGGGGGCCTACGAGCAGTACTTC. This yields the protein CASRGRGAYEQYF.